This T cell receptor beta chain came from a study of regulatory T cells in long-lasting Graves disease. This clonotype has a count of ten or more. Between the trimmed V and J ends, which lost 5 bases and 0 bases, there was a span of 8 bases. Germline assignment: CDR1 SGHAT and CDR2 FQNNGV. This CDR3 is built from 15 residues. The time point was: newly diagnosed GD, antithyroid drugs for less than 3 months. RNA from PBMCs was the source of the TCR library. Sequencing libraries for TCR beta were prepared with iRepertoire HTBI primers and Arm-PCR of CDR3 regions. One entry per CDR3 protein results from TCRdb running MiXCR on the multiplex PCR reads. The table includes approximately 540,000 distinct CDR3 sequences, around 12% detected once. Separately, the same data were catalogued under a study of T cells in Graves' hyperthyroidism and ophthalmopathy.

Sequenced material: peripheral blood mononuclear cells (PBMCs), taken at new diagnosis, from a patient treated with antithyroid drugs. This TCR came from a woman in her twenties or thirties with Graves disease. V usage is TRBV11-2 and J usage is TRBJ1-6; D is ambiguous. The CDR3 region has the DNA TGTGCCAGCAGCGATTATATCTCCTATAATTCACCCCTCCACTTT. Translation gives CASSDYISYNSPLHF.